The clone carrying this T cell receptor beta chain occurred a few times. The target antigen is unknown. The data belong to a study of STAT5B mutations in CD4+ large granular lymphocyte leukemia. Across the study: Healthy donors showed HLA-associated enrichment of the CDR3 'QG' motif. General study results and limits: CD4-sorted patient repertoires seemed more clonal than healthy CD4+ repertoires. Data were not HLA-matched across samples.

Control samples were healthy donors' buffy coats. Some clones are missing from TCRdb's copy, which holds only in-frame ones; the method was immunoSEQ multiplex PCR. The table shows some 20,000 clones, with about four fifths occurring only once. The CDR3 length is 14 residues. Germline V gene lookup returns CDR1 SGDLS and CDR2 YYNGEE. Trimming removed 1 base at V and 6 bases at J, with 11 bases between. Sequencing was done on a sample of CD4+ T cells from blood buffy coats. The receptor was derived from a human donor in good health. This chain joins TRBV9 and TRBJ1-3; D ambiguous. CDR3 DNA sequence: TGTGCCAGCAGCGTAAAGACCAACGAAAACACCATATATTTT. This gives the protein CASSVKTNENTIYF.